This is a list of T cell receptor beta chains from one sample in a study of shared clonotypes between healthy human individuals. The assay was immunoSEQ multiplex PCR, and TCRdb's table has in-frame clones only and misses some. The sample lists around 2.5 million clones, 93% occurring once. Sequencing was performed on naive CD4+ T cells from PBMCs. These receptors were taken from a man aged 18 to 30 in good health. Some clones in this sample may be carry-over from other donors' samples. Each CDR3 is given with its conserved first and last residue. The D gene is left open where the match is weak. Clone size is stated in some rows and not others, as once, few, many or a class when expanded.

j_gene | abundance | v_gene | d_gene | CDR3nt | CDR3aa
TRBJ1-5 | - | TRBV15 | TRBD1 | TGTGCCACCAGCCGGGGGACAGGGCGGTATCAGCCCCAGCATTTT | CATSRGTGRYQPQHF
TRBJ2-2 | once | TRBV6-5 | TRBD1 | TGTGCCAGCAGAAGACAGGGGTCGAACACCGGGGAGCTGTTTTTT | CASRRQGSNTGELFF
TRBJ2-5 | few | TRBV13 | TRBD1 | TGTGCCAGCAGCTTAGGCCATGTGACAGGGGCCCTAGGGACCCAGTACTTC | CASSLGHVTGALGTQYF
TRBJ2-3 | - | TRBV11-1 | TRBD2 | TGTGCCAGCAGCCGCACTAGCGACGCAGATACGCAGTATTTT | CASSRTSDADTQYF
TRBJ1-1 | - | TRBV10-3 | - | TGTGCCATCAGTGAGTTGGGAGGGGCCACTGAAGCTTTCTTT | CAISELGGATEAFF
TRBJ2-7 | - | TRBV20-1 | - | TGCAGTGGGGGATTGTACGAGCAGTACTTC | CSGGLYEQYF
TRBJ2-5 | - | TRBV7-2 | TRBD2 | TGTGCCAGCAGGCTGGGACTAGCGGGAGAGACCCAGTACTTC | CASRLGLAGETQYF
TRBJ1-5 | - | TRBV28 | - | TGTGCCAGCAGTTTCGGCAGGGGCAATCAGCCCCAGCATTTT | CASSFGRGNQPQHF
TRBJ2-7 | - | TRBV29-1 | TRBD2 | TGCAGCGTTGCACTAGCGGGCGAGCAGTACTTC | CSVALAGEQYF
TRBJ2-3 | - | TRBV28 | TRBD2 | TGTGCCAGCGGGGGGGTTGATGTTACGCAGTATTTT | CASGGVDVTQYF
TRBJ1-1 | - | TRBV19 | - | TGTGCCAGTAGTACAATGCCGGGGGAGGGGATAAGCACTGAAGCTTTCTTT | CASSTMPGEGISTEAFF
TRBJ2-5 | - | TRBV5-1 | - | TGCGCCAGCAGCTTGACAAGGGCCACGTACCAAGAGACCCAGTACTTC | CASSLTRATYQETQYF
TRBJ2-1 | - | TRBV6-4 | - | TGTGCCAGCAGGGGGGGTCTTCTTAATGAGCAGTTCTTC | CASRGGLLNEQFF
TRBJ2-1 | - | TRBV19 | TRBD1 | TGTGCCAGCAAGCGCCCGGACAGGGATTACAATGAGCAGTTCTTC | CASKRPDRDYNEQFF
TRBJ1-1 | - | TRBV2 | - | TGTGCCAGCGTGGGGGCAGGGTCGAACACTGAAGCTTTCTTT | CASVGAGSNTEAFF
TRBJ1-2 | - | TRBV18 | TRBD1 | TGTGCCAGCTCATTACAGGGGTATGGCTACACCTTC | CASSLQGYGYTF
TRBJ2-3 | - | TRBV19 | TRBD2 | TGTGCCAGTAGTCCCGGGCTAGCGGGAGGTCGGGGACGGGGCACAGATACGCAGTATTTT | CASSPGLAGGRGRGTDTQYF
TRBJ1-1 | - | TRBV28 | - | TGTGCCAGCTGGACTCGGAGCTTAGAAACTGAAGCTTTCTTT | CASWTRSLETEAFF
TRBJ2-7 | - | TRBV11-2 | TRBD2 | TGTGCCAGCAGACGTATGAGCGGGAGGTCCTACGAGCAGTACTTC | CASRRMSGRSYEQYF
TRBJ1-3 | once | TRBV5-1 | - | TGCGCCAGCAGCTTTGGGAACAGGGATAATGGAAACACCATATATTTT | CASSFGNRDNGNTIYF
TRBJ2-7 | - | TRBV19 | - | TGTGCCAGTAGTTTTAGGCAGTCCCACGAGCAGTACTTC | CASSFRQSHEQYF
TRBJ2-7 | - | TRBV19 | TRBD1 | TGTGCCAGTAGTTTCGGTACTCCGGGACAGACCTACGAGCAGTACTTC | CASSFGTPGQTYEQYF
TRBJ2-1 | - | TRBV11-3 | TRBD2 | TGTGCCAGCAGCTCCGGTAGCGGGAGGAATTTCAATGAGCAGTTCTTC | CASSSGSGRNFNEQFF
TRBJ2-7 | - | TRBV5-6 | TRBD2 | TGTGCCAGCAGCCCACGGACTAGCGGGAGGCTCTACGAGCAGTACTTC | CASSPRTSGRLYEQYF
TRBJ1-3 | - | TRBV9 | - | TGTGCCAGCAGCGTAGGGACTCAGGTCTCTGGAAACACCATATATTTT | CASSVGTQVSGNTIYF
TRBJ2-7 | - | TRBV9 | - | TGTGCCAGCAGCGTAGATGGGTACGAGCAGTACTTC | CASSVDGYEQYF
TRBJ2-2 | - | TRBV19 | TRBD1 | TGTGCCAGTAGACCGAACCGGGACAGGGGGCTGGGCGGGGAGCTGTTTTTT | CASRPNRDRGLGGELFF
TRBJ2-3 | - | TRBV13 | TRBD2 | TGTGCCAGCAGCGGGCCAACTAGCGCCAGCGCTCTTACGCAGTATTTT | CASSGPTSASALTQYF
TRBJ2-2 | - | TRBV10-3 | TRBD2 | TGTGCCATCATGGGGCTAGCGGCTAACACCGGGGAGCTGTTTTTT | CAIMGLAANTGELFF
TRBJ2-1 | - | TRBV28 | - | TGTGCCAGCAACCGTCCTGTAAGCTCCTACAATGAGCAGTTCTTC | CASNRPVSSYNEQFF